The entry below gives a single T cell receptor beta chain sequence along with its context. The antigen is not known. The entry originates in a study of CD8+ T cells in alopecia areata. Study conclusions and caveats: Between patients, shared TCR sequences were less clear than in mice. This was possibly due in part to HLA diversity in the patient population.

The authors extracted RNA and reverse transcribed it into cDNA as the sequencing template. Assay: immunoSEQ multiplex PCR; the TCRdb copy retains only in-frame clones and omits some. The sample records around 190,000 clones, around three fifths being singletons. The CDR3 loop spans 15 amino acids. Trimming removed 0 bases at V and 0 bases at J, with 12 bases between. Per germline, CDR1 GTSNPN and CDR2 SVGIG (reference sequence). This sequence originates from a human donor in good health. This chain links TRBV30 with TRBJ2-7; no firm D call. Sequenced material: CD8+ T cells sorted from blood. CDR3 protein: CAWSVAASSSYEQYF. CDR3 DNA sequence: TGTGCCTGGAGTGTAGCAGCGTCAAGCTCCTACGAGCAGTACTTC.